This T cell receptor (beta chain) was sequenced during a study of cytomegalovirus exposure and HLA in healthy donors listed by TCRdb under 2017. In terms of the full investigation: According to an earlier analysis of 587 of the donors, roughly 180 million T cells yielded 120 million or so unique TCR beta sequences and approximately 280 Gb of sequence data. The number of typed donors differed by locus: about 620-640 for A, B, C, DRB1 and DQB1; 522 for DQA1; approximately 600 for DPA1; and around 490 for DPB1. A later genetic analysis used genome-wide SNP genotypes for about 60% of the roughly 670 donors, treating that subset as a discovery cohort. High-throughput TCR immunosequencing, statistical association of individual TCRs with disease status, and machine learning were combined to predict cytomegalovirus infection status. A handful of DR-DQ haplotypes were handled as single units for association and clustering because linkage in the cohort was strong. The T cell repertoires of around 730 subjects were profiled by immunosequencing and related to cytomegalovirus serostatus. HLA typing included class I and class II loci at four-digit resolution. An early release that covered some 640 HLA-typed donors contained approximately 290 gigabases of sequencing data and about 84 million unique TCR sequences. To study patterns of TCR occurrence, a later analysis re-analyzed previously published TCR beta repertoires from just over 650 donors and added high-resolution HLA genotyping. Along with the roughly 710-subject first cohort, a separate validation cohort of around 110 different subjects was used. To decide whether each TCR beta V gene segment behaved as functional or pseudogenic, an earlier analysis of approximately 590 of the donors relied on high-throughput TCR beta sequencing. Across about 380 genotyped donors of the cohort, an average of approximately 220,000 unique TCR beta nucleotide sequences per donor were sequenced, and around 19% of those sequences were non-productive. Donor age, sex, ethnicity and CMV serostatus were collected together with the repertoire data. All discovery cohort repertoires had been generated on a single sequencing platform. Of the roughly 420 genotyped donors, 75% to 85% were placed in the genetic ancestry cluster associated with self-reported Caucasian donors. The aim of the study was to test whether cataloging public T cell receptors could identify signatures of past pathogen exposure. Rather than drawing on any new phenotypic data, the later analysis identified candidate immune exposures from TCR beta sequences and the way those sequences occurred across donors.

Regarding this clone: The antigen this receptor binds is unknown. No base quality information exists; no much larger clone differs at one position.

The cohort consisted of approximately 670 healthy bone marrow donors. At the time of sampling, all cohort members were nominally healthy, though unrecorded immune exposures were likely present. The donor tested CMV seronegative, placing the donor among the roughly 340 seronegative members of the cohort. A peripheral blood sample was provided by each donor, and peripheral blood mononuclear cells were used for TCR beta sequencing. Genomic DNA extraction from the blood cell samples was performed with the Qiagen DNeasy Blood Extraction Kit. Overall study results and their limits: In a later analysis, 15,000 to 20,000 TCR beta sequences were associated with specific HLA alleles at a false discovery rate of 0.05. Correlated functional status among segregating V segments might reflect linkage disequilibrium, but an unknown experimental factor could not be ruled out. A further reported finding was that TCR beta sequences accurately predicted the HLA-A and HLA-B alleles for most subjects in the first cohort. Assigning TCR associations to individual alleles was difficult when HLA alleles, especially DR and DQ, strongly co-occurred. In an earlier analysis of more than 500 of the donors, most TCR beta V segments appeared in productive rearrangements about 90% or about 30% of the time, broadly matching IMGT annotations. Compared with the roughly 670-donor mean, donors in an Asian-associated ancestry cluster had fewer N-insertions in productive TCRs, according to a later genetic analysis. A group of highly shared sequence variants was considered likely to be a technical artifact of the sequencing pipeline. Because HLA typing was missing for some donors at each locus, association tests included only the typed subset. In a later genetic analysis, a missense DCLRE1C variant was associated with V-gene and J-gene trimming of TCR beta chains, and the association was replicated in an independent cohort. A later analysis found that TCR association rates varied across HLA loci, with DRB1 alleles showing the most associated TCRs and HLA-C alleles the fewest. Roughly uniform sequencing depth across donors was assumed in presence/absence analyses, although this assumption may not hold. According to a later analysis, most CMV-associated TCR beta chains appeared to be HLA-restricted, and the HLA associations seemed to be driven largely by CMV exposure. Immune exposure information for the cohort was limited to CMV serostatus. The study listed approximately 160 TCR beta chains as associated with cytomegalovirus. Cytomegalovirus status was reported to be diagnosed by the classifier with high specificity and sensitivity in both the original and validation cohorts. In a later analysis, several top co-occurrence clusters were reported to appear linked to parvovirus B19, influenza, CMV and Epstein-Barr virus. Three of the identified cytomegalovirus-associated TCR beta chains were confirmed in vitro to be specific for cytomegalovirus antigens. A later analysis found that HLA-associated TCR beta chains were more clonally expanded and had lower generation probabilities than equally common non-associated chains. Most TCR sequences were observed very rarely across donors, whereas some public TCRs were present in many individuals. Because counts were too low, around 18 rarely observed V segments, including chromosome 9 orphons, were left out of the earlier analysis of 587 of the donors. The authors suggested that the approach could potentially be extended to other disease states and immunological phenotypes. This cohort had only TCR beta chains sequenced, and the lack of alpha or paired-chain data limited which features could be detected.

Library construction relied on the immunoSEQ multiplex PCR assay. For the multiplex PCR, a mixture combining 60 forward primers for TCR Vbeta segments and 13 reverse primers for TCR Jbeta segments was used. A multiplex PCR assay on genomic DNA amplified the CDR3 region of rearranged TCR beta genes. The amplified TCR beta libraries were sequenced on the Illumina HiSeq System as 87-base-pair reads. As for the original processing: Across the roughly 670 repertoires, a later analysis counted 75 million to 90 million unique TCR beta chains, roughly 11 million of which were shared by at least two donors. Raw reads were error-corrected and collapsed into unique sequences by a nearest-neighbor algorithm in which closely related sequences were merged to remove PCR and sequencing errors. To assign V, D and J gene segments, CDR3 sequences were aligned to IMGT reference sequences. For a sequence to be retained, a match of at least six nucleotides to both a V gene segment and a J gene segment was required. A rearrangement counted as productive if the CDR3 had no stop codons and remained in frame with V and J, and every other rearrangement counted as non-productive. CDR3 was defined according to IMGT convention as the region running from the second conserved V-encoded cysteine to the conserved J-encoded phenylalanine. The earlier analysis of some 580 of the donors excluded any sequence lacking an unambiguous match to a single V gene segment. An earlier analysis of under 750 of the donors called V segments functional above 56.7% productive rearrangements and segregating when the between-donor standard deviation exceeded 5%. A statistical classification framework was built for diagnosing cytomegalovirus status from the catalog of TCR beta chain sequences. V and J gene assignment, in a later analysis, came from comparing TCR nucleotide sequences with IMGT/GENE-DB human TR gene sequences. Using the TCRdist pipeline, a later analysis assigned CDR3 sequences along with most-parsimonious VDJ recombination scenarios. A later analysis defined each TCR beta chain by its CDR3 amino acid sequence plus V-gene family, and excluded reads lacking a unique V-gene family. In a later analysis, several hundred highly shared, low-generation-probability nucleotide sequences were removed to address suspected cross-contamination and a sequencing artifact. In a later analysis, a clonal expansion index was calculated for each public chain from normalized within-repertoire ranks of inferred template counts. Generation probabilities in a later analysis came from a VDJ recombination model fitted to out-of-frame rearrangements, and those results were checked against IGoR. In a later analysis, TCR-TCR, TCR-HLA and TCR-CMV co-occurrence was scored with hypergeometric tests, and a repertoire-size bias correction was applied to TCR pairs. False discovery rates were estimated in a later analysis by permuting HLA or CMV assignments 20 times. A later analysis grouped co-occurring TCRs with DBSCAN, adding TCRdist sequence similarity when clustering within HLA-allele-positive subsets. Co-occurrence clustering excluded repertoires with fewer than 30,000 or more than 120,000 public chains, plus five with anomalous nucleotide sharing. Sourced from immuneACCESS, this table was stored by TCRdb with only in-frame sequences that have V and J called. A share of the clones is absent; for the studies checked, an unresolved V gene accounts for under half, and the remainder has no known explanation. The DNA gave D and trimming, while V, J and clone size come from that table. The sample yields roughly 100,000 clones; about 78% were counted once. Together, the top ten hold over 3% of the sample.

The sequence was obtained from a woman between 35 and 50 years old in good health and CMV-seronegative. The sequenced sample consisted of PBMCs.

The DNA sequence follows: TGTGCCAGCAGTAGACAGGGATCTGTTGAAGCTTTCTTT. It translates as CASSRQGSVEAFF. This sequence uses TRBV27 and TRBJ1-1; 7 nucleotides in the junction match TRBD1. The CDR3 contains 13 residues, cysteine and phenylalanine counted. Only CDR3 DNA remains: 39 bases, in frame from the first base. From V the trimming removes 5 bases and from J it removes 7 bases, while the gene matches leave 7 bases of the junction unaccounted for. CDR1 MNHEY and CDR2 SMNVEV are derived from the germline V gene (reference sequence).